The rows below give T cell receptor beta chains drawn from one sample of a study of T cell responses to AZD1222 COVID-19 vaccine. Here immunoSEQ multiplex PCR was the method, and the copy in TCRdb shows in-frame clones only, minus some. The sample has about 110,000 clones, under 90% seen once. This material consisted of peripheral blood, taken on day 0 of AZD1222 vaccination. All receptors come from an adult in good health. Each CDR3 is given with its conserved first and last residue. D genes are given only for firm matches. Some rows mark clone size as missing; the rest say once, few, many or name a class of expanded clone.

v_call: TRBV10-3
clone_size: NA
d_call: NA
j_call: TRBJ1-4
cdr3_nt: TGTGCCATCAGTGGAGGGGACGATGAAAAACTGTTTTTT
cdr3_aa: CAISGGDDEKLFF

v_call: TRBV19
clone_size: NA
d_call: TRBD1
j_call: TRBJ2-2
cdr3_nt: TGTGCCAGTTTCCCTTACAGGGGGACCACCGGGGAGCTGTTTTTT
cdr3_aa: CASFPYRGTTGELFF

v_call: TRBV6-5
clone_size: NA
d_call: NA
j_call: TRBJ2-3
cdr3_nt: TGTGCCAGCAGTTTCGGGGATACGCAGTATTTT
cdr3_aa: CASSFGDTQYF

v_call: TRBV27
clone_size: NA
d_call: TRBD2
j_call: TRBJ2-7
cdr3_nt: TGTGCCAGCCCCGACGAAGGACTAGCGGGAGAGCTATACGAGCAGTACTTC
cdr3_aa: CASPDEGLAGELYEQYF

v_call: TRBV9
clone_size: NA
d_call: TRBD2
j_call: TRBJ2-1
cdr3_nt: TGTGCCAGCAGCGTAGGTAGCGGGAGTACTAATGAGCAGTTCTTC
cdr3_aa: CASSVGSGSTNEQFF

v_call: TRBV15
clone_size: NA
d_call: NA
j_call: TRBJ1-5
cdr3_nt: TGTGCCACCAGCAACCGAAGAGGGGAGGGATTGCGTCAGCCCCAGCATTTT
cdr3_aa: CATSNRRGEGLRQPQHF

v_call: TRBV4-2
clone_size: many
d_call: NA
j_call: TRBJ2-7
cdr3_nt: TGTGCCAGCAGCCGCGCAATTCGGAGAGACGAGCAGTACTTC
cdr3_aa: CASSRAIRRDEQYF

v_call: TRBV19
clone_size: NA
d_call: NA
j_call: TRBJ2-1
cdr3_nt: TGTGCCAGTAGTAAACGCGACCCCCGGTTGGCGCAGTTCTTC
cdr3_aa: CASSKRDPRLAQFF

v_call: TRBV7-6
clone_size: NA
d_call: NA
j_call: TRBJ2-1
cdr3_nt: TGTGCCAGCAGCCCAGGAATCGGAACCTACAATGAGCAGTTCTTC
cdr3_aa: CASSPGIGTYNEQFF

v_call: TRBV14
clone_size: NA
d_call: TRBD2
j_call: TRBJ2-5
cdr3_nt: TGTGCCAGCAGCCCGCTAGCGGGAGGGGAGACCCAGTACTTC
cdr3_aa: CASSPLAGGETQYF

v_call: TRBV27
clone_size: NA
d_call: NA
j_call: TRBJ1-5
cdr3_nt: TGTGCCAGCAGTTTTGGGGGGGCGGTTCAGCCCCAGCATTTT
cdr3_aa: CASSFGGAVQPQHF

v_call: TRBV27
clone_size: NA
d_call: TRBD2
j_call: TRBJ2-2
cdr3_nt: TGTGCCGCCGCGGGACTAGCGGGAGTCGGGGAGCTGTTTTTT
cdr3_aa: CAAAGLAGVGELFF

v_call: TRBV2
clone_size: NA
d_call: NA
j_call: TRBJ2-2
cdr3_nt: TGTGCCAGCAAGGGGGGGTACACCGGGGAGCTGTTTTTT
cdr3_aa: CASKGGYTGELFF

v_call: TRBV12-3/TRBV12-4
clone_size: once
d_call: NA
j_call: TRBJ1-1
cdr3_nt: TGTGCCAGCAGTTTATCCCCGAACACTGAAGCTTTCTTT
cdr3_aa: CASSLSPNTEAFF

v_call: TRBV7-3
clone_size: NA
d_call: NA
j_call: TRBJ2-1
cdr3_nt: TGTGCCAGCAGCTTCGGGAGAACGAATGAGCAGTTCTTC
cdr3_aa: CASSFGRTNEQFF

v_call: TRBV5-6
clone_size: NA
d_call: TRBD1
j_call: TRBJ1-4
cdr3_nt: TGTGCCAGCAGCTTGGCGTCAGGGGGGCAGGTTAATGAAAAACTGTTTTTT
cdr3_aa: CASSLASGGQVNEKLFF

v_call: TRBV28
clone_size: NA
d_call: NA
j_call: TRBJ1-5
cdr3_nt: TGTGCCAGCAGTTTAGGGGGGGAAGGCCAGCCCCAGCATTTT
cdr3_aa: CASSLGGEGQPQHF

v_call: TRBV10-3
clone_size: NA
d_call: NA
j_call: TRBJ2-3
cdr3_nt: TGTGCCATCAGAGATAAGGGAGTAAGCACAGATACGCAGTATTTT
cdr3_aa: CAIRDKGVSTDTQYF

v_call: TRBV6-1
clone_size: NA
d_call: NA
j_call: TRBJ1-4
cdr3_nt: TGTGCCAGCAGTGAAGGGCGCATTCTTACCCTAAGAGGGAATGAAAAACTGTTTTTT
cdr3_aa: CASSEGRILTLRGNEKLFF

v_call: TRBV5-6
clone_size: NA
d_call: TRBD1
j_call: TRBJ1-4
cdr3_nt: TGTGCCAGCAGCTTGGGTTCAGGGGGAGAAAAACTGTTTTTT
cdr3_aa: CASSLGSGGEKLFF